These 10 T cell receptor beta chains share one sample of origin, sequenced in a study of shared clonotypes between healthy human individuals. Using immunoSEQ multiplex PCR, the repertoire was profiled, and TCRdb retains in-frame clones only, with some absent. This sample has about 470,000 clones, with roughly 77% found just once. Sequenced sample: PBMCs. The receptors were sampled from a woman aged 40 to 50 in good health. Some clones in this sample may be carry-over from other donors' samples.

This chain links TRBV25-1 with TRBJ1-2, with D possibly matching TRBD1 (5 bases). This CDR3 region has 12 residues. The germline V gene has CDR1 MGHDK and CDR2 SYGVNS. V dropped 5 bases and J dropped 8 bases, with 12 bases sitting between them. CDR3 nucleotides: TGTGCCAGCAGTCGGGGGAGTGGGGGCTACACCTTC. It yields the protein CASSRGSGGYTF.

The rearrangement links TRBV10-3 to TRBJ2-1; 9 bases map to TRBD1. In germline, CDR1 is ENHRY, CDR2 SYGVKD. The J segment lost 6 bases and the V segment lost 7 bases, leaving 10 bases of the junction unmatched. The CDR3 is made up of 15 amino acids. CDR3 loop: CAINTGTGQTNEQFF. CDR3 coding DNA: TGTGCCATCAACACCGGGACAGGGCAGACCAATGAGCAGTTCTTC.

The genes are TRBV5-1 and TRBJ2-7; a possible D gene is TRBD2 (5 bases). The germline gives CDR1 SGHRS, CDR2 YFSETQ. Trimming removed 4 bases from V and 1 base from J, with 9 bases in between. This CDR3 region has 13 residues. CDR3 bases: TGCGCCAGCAGCCCCGGGGTATCCTACGAGCAGTACTTC. Protein sequence: CASSPGVSYEQYF.

This clone was counted a few times. CDR3 sequence reads: CASSESDTGELFF. The DNA of the CDR3 is TGTGCCAGCAGTGAGAGCGACACCGGGGAGCTGTTTTTT. The gene calls are TRBV6-4 and TRBJ2-2; D gene unclear. Germline V gene lookup returns CDR1 MRHNA and CDR2 SNTAGT. V gave up 3 bases and J gave up 3 bases, with 5 bases separating them. This CDR3 comprises 13 residues.

Concerning this clone itself: This likely traces to a read error, being one base from a far larger clone. The chain carries TRBV7-6 and TRBJ1-1; no clear D gene. This CDR3 has 12 amino acids. Trimming shortened V by 3 bases and J by 0 bases, and 2 bases separated the two germline ends. From germline, CDR1 is SGHVS and CDR2 FNYEAQ. CDR3 sequence reads: CASSFLNTEAFF. The CDR3 DNA reads as TGTGCCAGCAGCTTTTTGAACACTGAAGCTTTCTTT.

This clone turned up a few times. The chain uses TRBV5-1 and TRBJ2-2; tentatively, D is TRBD2 (5 bases). The length of the CDR3 is 12 residues. Germline CDR1 reads SGHRS; CDR2 reads YFSETQ. With 8 bases removed from V and 5 bases from J, the gap between germline ends came to 10 bases. In nucleotides, the CDR3 is TGCGCCAGTACCTCGGGGACCGGGGAGCTGTTTTTT. Amino acid sequence: CASTSGTGELFF.

The rearrangement uses TRBV7-9 and TRBJ1-5, with D maybe TRBD1 (6 bases). The germline V and J ends were trimmed by 5 bases and 6 bases, with 11 bases remaining between them. Germline V gene sequence: CDR1 SEHNR, CDR2 FQNEAQ (reference sequence). The CDR3 sequence is 13 residues long. CDR3 sequence: CASSVTGGQPQHF. As DNA, the CDR3 is TGTGCCAGCAGCGTGACAGGAGGTCAGCCCCAGCATTTT. Using reference TRBV7-9 and TRBJ1-5 for the parts outside the CDR3, the full variable domain is DTGVSQNPRHKITKRGQNVTFRCDPISEHNRLYWYRQTLGQGPEFLTYFQNEAQLEKSRLLSDRFSAERPKGSFSTLEIQRTEQGDSAMYLCASSVTGGQPQHFGDGTRLSIL.

This chain uses TRBV20-1 with TRBJ1-2, with D possibly TRBD1 on 6 matching bases. Germline CDR1 and CDR2: DFQATT and SNEGSKA (reference sequence). CDR3 length: 11 residues. Trimming left V 5 bases short and J 4 bases short, with 8 bases between. CDR3 region: CSAWDTYGYTF. In nucleotides, the CDR3 is TGCAGTGCTTGGGACACCTATGGCTACACCTTC.

The chain joins TRBV4-1 to TRBJ2-7; TRBD2 agrees at 7 bases. The V gene's germline CDR1 is MGHRA and CDR2 YSYEKL. The length of the CDR3 is 15 residues. With V trimmed by 3 bases and J by 2 bases, 7 bases remained unmatched. The CDR3 DNA follows: TGCGCCAGCAGCCATAGGCTAGCGGCCACCTACGAGCAGTACTTC. Its translation is CASSHRLAATYEQYF.

The chain is built from TRBV30 and TRBJ2-3, with D perhaps given as TRBD1 or TRBD2 (5 bases each). This CDR3 has 14 residues. V was clipped by 7 bases and J by 0 bases, with 14 bases between them. The germline CDR1 and CDR2 sequences are GTSNPN and SVGIG (reference sequence). This CDR3 is CASLRDLSTDTQYF. As DNA, the CDR3 is TGTGCCTCCCTTCGGGACCTTAGCACAGATACGCAGTATTTT.